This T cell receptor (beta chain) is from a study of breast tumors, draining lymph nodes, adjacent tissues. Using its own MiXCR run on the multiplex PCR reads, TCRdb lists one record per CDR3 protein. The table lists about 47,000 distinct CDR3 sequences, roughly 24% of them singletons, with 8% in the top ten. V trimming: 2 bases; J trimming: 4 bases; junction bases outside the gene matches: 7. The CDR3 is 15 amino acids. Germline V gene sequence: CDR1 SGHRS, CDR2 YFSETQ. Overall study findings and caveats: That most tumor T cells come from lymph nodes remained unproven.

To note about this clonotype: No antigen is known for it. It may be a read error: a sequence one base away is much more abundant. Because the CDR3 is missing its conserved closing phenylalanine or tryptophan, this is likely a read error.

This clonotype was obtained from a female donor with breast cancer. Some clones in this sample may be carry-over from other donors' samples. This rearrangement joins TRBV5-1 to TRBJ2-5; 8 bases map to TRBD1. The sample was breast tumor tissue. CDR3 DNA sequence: TGCGCCAGCAGCTTCTCCTGGACAGGGCGAGAGACCCAGTACCTC. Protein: CASSFSWTGRETQYL.